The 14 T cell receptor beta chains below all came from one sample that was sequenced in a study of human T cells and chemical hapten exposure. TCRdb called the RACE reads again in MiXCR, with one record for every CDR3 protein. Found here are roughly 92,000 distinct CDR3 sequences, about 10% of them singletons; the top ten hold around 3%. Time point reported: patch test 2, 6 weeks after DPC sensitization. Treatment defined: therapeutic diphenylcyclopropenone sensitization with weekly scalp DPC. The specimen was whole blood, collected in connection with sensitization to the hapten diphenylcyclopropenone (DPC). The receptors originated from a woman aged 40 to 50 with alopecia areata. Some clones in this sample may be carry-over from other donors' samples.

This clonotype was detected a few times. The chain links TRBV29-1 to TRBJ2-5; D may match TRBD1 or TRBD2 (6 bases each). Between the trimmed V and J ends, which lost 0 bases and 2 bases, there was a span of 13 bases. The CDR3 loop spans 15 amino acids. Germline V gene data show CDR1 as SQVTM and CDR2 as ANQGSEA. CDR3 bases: TGCAGCGTTGAAGATCGAGGGGGGACACAAGAGACCCAGTACTTC. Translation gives CSVEDRGGTQETQYF.

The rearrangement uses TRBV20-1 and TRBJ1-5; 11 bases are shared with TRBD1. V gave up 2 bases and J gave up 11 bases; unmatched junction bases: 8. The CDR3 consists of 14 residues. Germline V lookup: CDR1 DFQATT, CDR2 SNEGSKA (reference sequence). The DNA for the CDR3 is TGCAGTGCTAGACCCGGGACAGGGGGACAGACCCAGCATTTT. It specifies CSARPGTGGQTQHF.

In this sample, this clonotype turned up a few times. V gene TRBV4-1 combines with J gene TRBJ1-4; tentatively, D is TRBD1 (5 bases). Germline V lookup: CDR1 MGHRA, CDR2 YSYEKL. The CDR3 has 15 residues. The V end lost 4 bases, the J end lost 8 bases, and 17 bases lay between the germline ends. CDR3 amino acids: CASSPPDNGKEKLFF. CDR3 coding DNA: TGCGCCAGCAGCCCGCCGGACAACGGGAAGGAAAAACTGTTTTTT.

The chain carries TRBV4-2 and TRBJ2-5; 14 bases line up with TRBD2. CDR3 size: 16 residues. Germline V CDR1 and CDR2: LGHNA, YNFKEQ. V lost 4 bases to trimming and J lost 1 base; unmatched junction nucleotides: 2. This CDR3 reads CASSRGTSGGQETQYF. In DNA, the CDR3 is TGTGCCAGCAGCCGCGGGACTAGCGGGGGCCAAGAGACCCAGTACTTC.

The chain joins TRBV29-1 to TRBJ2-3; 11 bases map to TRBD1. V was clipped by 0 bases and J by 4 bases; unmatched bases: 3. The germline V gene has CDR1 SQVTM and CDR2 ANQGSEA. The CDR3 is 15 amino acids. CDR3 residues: CSVEDSGQGADTQYF. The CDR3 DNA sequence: TGCAGCGTTGAAGATTCGGGACAGGGGGCAGATACGCAGTATTTT.

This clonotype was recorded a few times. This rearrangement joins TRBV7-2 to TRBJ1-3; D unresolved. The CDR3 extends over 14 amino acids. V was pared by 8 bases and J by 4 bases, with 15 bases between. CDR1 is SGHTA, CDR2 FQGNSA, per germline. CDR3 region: CASADPSLGNTIYF. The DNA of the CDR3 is TGTGCCAGCGCCGACCCTTCTTTGGGAAACACCATATATTTT.

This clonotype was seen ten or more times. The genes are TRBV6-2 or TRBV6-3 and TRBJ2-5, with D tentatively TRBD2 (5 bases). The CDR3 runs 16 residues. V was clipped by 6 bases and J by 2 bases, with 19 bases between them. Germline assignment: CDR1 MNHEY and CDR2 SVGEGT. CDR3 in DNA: TGTGCCAGCAGGCCCGCGGGCTACCGGGGTCAAGAGACCCAGTACTTC. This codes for CASRPAGYRGQETQYF.

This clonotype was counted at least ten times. As DNA, the CDR3 is TGTGCCTGGATACCGGGACAGGGAGGCATCGGGGAGCTGTTTTTT. It is translated as CAWIPGQGGIGELFF. The chain has TRBV30 and TRBJ2-2; 9 bases fit TRBD1. Germline V gene lookup returns CDR1 GTSNPN and CDR2 SVGIG (reference sequence). The ends lost 4 bases at V and 7 bases at J; junction bases unmatched: 10. This CDR3 is 15 amino acids long.

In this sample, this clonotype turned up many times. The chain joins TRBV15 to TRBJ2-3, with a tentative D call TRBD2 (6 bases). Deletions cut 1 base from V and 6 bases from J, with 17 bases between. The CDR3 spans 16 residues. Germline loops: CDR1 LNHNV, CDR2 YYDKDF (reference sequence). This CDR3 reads CATSRAGGTAFDTQYF. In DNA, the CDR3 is TGTGCCACCAGCAGAGCTGGCGGGACCGCTTTCGATACGCAGTATTTT.

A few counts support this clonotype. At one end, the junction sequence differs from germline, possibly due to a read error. Here the CDR3 DNA reads TGTGCCACCAGCAGAGATTTCTCCGGAGGGATTAGCGATCAGCCCCAGCATTTT. Its protein product is CATSRDFSGGISDQPQHF. This chain uses TRBV15 with TRBJ1-5; the D is unclear. The CDR3 loop spans 18 amino acids. Germline CDR1 reads LNHNV; CDR2 reads YYDKDF (reference sequence).

The CDR3 loop is CASSFSGLAGGAYEQYF. In DNA form, the CDR3 reads TGTGCCAGCAGTTTTTCGGGACTAGCGGGGGGGGCCTACGAGCAGTACTTC. This sequence joins TRBV27 and TRBJ2-7, with 16 positions matching TRBD2. Trimming at V came to 3 bases and at J to 2 bases, leaving 4 bases not matched to a gene. Germline V gene data show CDR1 as MNHEY and CDR2 as SMNVEV (reference sequence). This CDR3 spans 17 amino acids.

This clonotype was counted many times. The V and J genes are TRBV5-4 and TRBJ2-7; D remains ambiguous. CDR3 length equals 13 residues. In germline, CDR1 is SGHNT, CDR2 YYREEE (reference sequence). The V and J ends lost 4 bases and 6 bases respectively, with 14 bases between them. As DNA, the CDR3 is TGTGCCAGCAGCCCGCGAGTAGGTCGCGAGCAGTACTTC. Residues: CASSPRVGREQYF.

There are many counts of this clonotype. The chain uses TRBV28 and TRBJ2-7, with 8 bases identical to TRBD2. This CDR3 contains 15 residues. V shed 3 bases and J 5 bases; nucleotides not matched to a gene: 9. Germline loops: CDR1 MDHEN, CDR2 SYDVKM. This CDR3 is CASSFGRGRSHEQYF. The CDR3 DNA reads TGTGCCAGCAGTTTTGGTCGCGGGAGGTCCCACGAGCAGTACTTC.

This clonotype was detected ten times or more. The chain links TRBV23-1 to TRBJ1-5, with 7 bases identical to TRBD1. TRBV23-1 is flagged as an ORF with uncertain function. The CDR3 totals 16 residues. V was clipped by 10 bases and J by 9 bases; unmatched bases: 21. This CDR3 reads CATGRPPTGQSWPQHF. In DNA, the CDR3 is TGCGCCACCGGTCGCCCGCCGACAGGGCAGTCATGGCCCCAGCATTTT.